The rows below give T cell receptor beta chains drawn from one sample of a study of shared clonotypes between healthy human individuals. The repertoire was sequenced with immunoSEQ multiplex PCR; TCRdb's copy has only in-frame clones and lacks some. The data contain over a million clones, around 76% of them seen just once; the ten biggest clones take up approximately 1.5%. Sample: memory CD4+ T cells sorted from blood. Source of these receptors: a man aged 18 to 35 in good health. Each CDR3 is given with its conserved first and last residue. The D gene is left open where the match is weak. A row's size may be missing; if present it is once, few, many or a size class.

.	TRBV4-1	TRBJ1-2	.	TGCGCCAGCAGCCAAGTTCGTCTGGTCAGAGAAAACTATGGCTACACCTTC	CASSQVRLVRENYGYTF
.	TRBV7-8	TRBJ1-2	few	TGTGCCAGCAGTCGAACAGCCGTCTATGGCTACACCTTC	CASSRTAVYGYTF
TRBD1	TRBV5-1	TRBJ1-1	many	TGCGCCAGCAGCATCATGGGACAGGGGAACACTGAAGCTTTCTTT	CASSIMGQGNTEAFF
TRBD1	TRBV5-1	TRBJ2-3	once	TGCGCCAGCAGCACAGGGGGACAGGGGGCAACAGATACGCAGTATTTT	CASSTGGQGATDTQYF
TRBD1	TRBV6-5	TRBJ1-4	.	TGTGCCAGCAGATCGACAGGGGGGAGTGGTGAAAAACTGTTTTTT	CASRSTGGSGEKLFF
.	TRBV14	TRBJ2-4	.	TGTGCCAGCAGCCAAGGCGGGACATACATTCAGTACTTC	CASSQGGTYIQYF
TRBD1	TRBV6-6	TRBJ1-2	.	TGTGCCAGCAGTGGAGGACAGGGGAGGGGCTACACCTTC	CASSGGQGRGYTF
.	TRBV6-1	TRBJ2-1	.	TGTGCCAGCACCCTCGACAGGAGCTCCTACAATGAGCAGTTCTTC	CASTLDRSSYNEQFF
.	TRBV5-1	TRBJ1-1	.	TGCGCCAGCAGCTTGAACCCGAGTACGGGGGCTGAAGCTTTCTTT	CASSLNPSTGAEAFF
TRBD2	TRBV6-6	TRBJ2-1	.	TGTGCCAGCAGTGGGACTAGCGGGAATGAGCAGTTCTTC	CASSGTSGNEQFF
.	TRBV11-3	TRBJ2-3	.	TGTGCCAGCAGCTGGGGGACTACAGATACGCAGTATTTT	CASSWGTTDTQYF
TRBD2	TRBV27	TRBJ2-1	few	TGTGCCAGCGGCATGGCGGGAGACTACAATGAGCAGTTCTTC	CASGMAGDYNEQFF
.	TRBV19	TRBJ1-5	few	TGTGCCAGTGGAACCGGGACAAGCCATCAGCCCCAGCATTTT	CASGTGTSHQPQHF
TRBD1	TRBV2	TRBJ1-5	.	TGTGCCAGCAGTGAAGAGGGACAGGGCCAGCCCCAGCATTTT	CASSEEGQGQPQHF
.	TRBV6-5	TRBJ1-3	once	TGTGCCAGCAGACAGGGTTCCGGACAAGGAAACACCATATATTTT	CASRQGSGQGNTIYF
.	TRBV7-2	TRBJ2-6	.	TGTGCCAGCAGCCGTTCGGGACTTGGCTCTGGGGCCAACGTCCTGACTTTC	CASSRSGLGSGANVLTF
.	TRBV19	TRBJ2-7	.	TGTGCCAGTAGTCCTGGGCCGGGGCAGTCCTACGAGCAGTACTTC	CASSPGPGQSYEQYF
.	TRBV6-5	TRBJ2-2	once	TGTGCCAGCAGTCCCGGGACTCTGAACACCGGGGAGCTGTTTTTT	CASSPGTLNTGELFF
.	TRBV6-1	TRBJ2-1	few	TGTGCCAGCAGTGAAGCATTCCAGGGGCCCTACAATGAGCAGTTCTTC	CASSEAFQGPYNEQFF
.	TRBV25-1	TRBJ1-2	once	TGTGCCAGCAGTGAAAGCCGGGGGCTCTATGGCTACACCTTC	CASSESRGLYGYTF
TRBD1	TRBV7-2	TRBJ1-1	.	TGTGCCAGCAGCTCCCAGGGGGCGAACACTGAAGCTTTCTTT	CASSSQGANTEAFF
.	TRBV19	TRBJ1-5	.	TGTGCCAGTAGTAAGAACCAGGGAGAGGGCAATCAGCCCCAGCATTTT	CASSKNQGEGNQPQHF
.	TRBV18	TRBJ2-7	.	TGTGCCAGCTCACCGGGGGCAGGGTACGAGCAGTACTTC	CASSPGAGYEQYF
.	TRBV6-6	TRBJ1-5	.	TGTGCCAGCAGTTACTCGTGGGTCGGAGCCCAGCATTTT	CASSYSWVGAQHF
.	TRBV30	TRBJ1-2	.	TGTGCCTGGAGTGGAGTGGGAAACTATGGCTACACCTTC	CAWSGVGNYGYTF
TRBD2	TRBV5-1	TRBJ2-3	.	TGCGCCAGCCAGACTAGCGGGGGCACAGATACGCAGTATTTT	CASQTSGGTDTQYF
.	TRBV11-2	TRBJ1-1	.	TGTGCCAGCTCTCCCGGTGTGAACACTGAAGCTTTCTTT	CASSPGVNTEAFF
.	TRBV30	TRBJ2-7	.	TGTGCCTGGAGTGGCCCAGGCCAGTACTTC	CAWSGPGQYF
.	TRBV7-9	TRBJ2-3	.	TGTGCCAGCAGCGGAGACTTCCCAGATACGCAGTATTTT	CASSGDFPDTQYF
TRBD1	TRBV19	TRBJ1-4	few	TGTGCCAGTTCGGACAGGGGGGGTGAAAAACTGTTTTTT	CASSDRGGEKLFF
TRBD2	TRBV5-6	TRBJ2-1	once	TGTGCCAGCAGCCTGACGAGCGGGGGGCCCAATGAGCAGTTCTTC	CASSLTSGGPNEQFF
.	TRBV4-2	TRBJ2-4	.	TGTGCCAGCAGCCAAGACATTGGGGCCAAAAACATTCAGTACTTC	CASSQDIGAKNIQYF
.	TRBV11-2	TRBJ2-1	.	TGTGCCAGCAGCTTAGGCCGGTCTGATTCCTACAATGAGCAGTTCTTC	CASSLGRSDSYNEQFF
.	TRBV11-2	TRBJ2-3	once	TGTGCCAGCAGGCCTGACTCCATAAGGACTAGCACAGATACGCAGTATTTT	CASRPDSIRTSTDTQYF
.	TRBV7-2	TRBJ2-1	once	TGTGCCAGCAGACTCCCCGGGACGGGCTCCTACAATGAGCAGTTCTTC	CASRLPGTGSYNEQFF
.	TRBV30	TRBJ2-5	.	TGTGCCTGGAGTGGGAACAGGGTAAGGGAGACCCAGTACTTC	CAWSGNRVRETQYF
.	TRBV7-8	TRBJ2-6	.	TGTGCCAGCAGCTCCCTCGCGTCGGGGCTCTCTGGGGCCAACGTCCTGACTTTC	CASSSLASGLSGANVLTF
TRBD1	TRBV15	TRBJ1-4	.	TGTGCCACCAGCAGAGGTGGGACAGGGTATGAAAAACTGTTTTTT	CATSRGGTGYEKLFF
.	TRBV5-4	TRBJ1-6	.	TGTGCCAGCAGCTGGGGGGGACGGGATAATTCACCCCTCCACTTT	CASSWGGRDNSPLHF
.	TRBV18	TRBJ1-3	.	TGTGCCAGCTCACCACCGGCAGGCGCTGGAAACACCATATATTTT	CASSPPAGAGNTIYF
.	TRBV9	TRBJ1-5	.	TGTGCCAGCAGCGTAGAACCAGATAGCAATCAGCCCCAGCATTTT	CASSVEPDSNQPQHF
.	TRBV7-8	TRBJ2-1	.	TGTGCCATTCGAGGCGGGCAAACTCACAATGAGCAGTTCTTC	CAIRGGQTHNEQFF
.	TRBV6-5	TRBJ1-1	.	TGTGCCAGCAGCCTATACAGGGAGGGTGAAGCTTTCTTT	CASSLYREGEAFF
TRBD1	TRBV2	TRBJ2-1	.	TGTGCCAGTCTCTCGACAGGGAATGAGCAGTTCTTC	CASLSTGNEQFF
TRBD2	TRBV9	TRBJ2-1	many	TGTGCCAGCAGCACGACCGGCGGGAGGGAAAACAATGAGCAGTTCTTC	CASSTTGGRENNEQFF
TRBD1	TRBV2	TRBJ1-2	few	TGTGCCAGCGGGGACAGGTTCTATGGCTACACCTTC	CASGDRFYGYTF
.	TRBV2	TRBJ2-7	.	TGTGCCAGCAGTGAACTGGTTTACGAGCAGTACTTC	CASSELVYEQYF
TRBD1	TRBV6-4	TRBJ2-3	few	TGTGCCAGCAGTCTGACAGGGAAAGAGTCAGATACGCAGTATTTT	CASSLTGKESDTQYF
TRBD2	TRBV5-1	TRBJ2-1	.	TGCGCCAGCAGTCTTGGGTCTTCGACTAGCGGGAGGGAGCAGTTCTTC	CASSLGSSTSGREQFF
.	TRBV5-1	TRBJ1-3	few	TGCGCCAGCAGCTACGGGGATTTCCCTGGAAACACCATATATTTT	CASSYGDFPGNTIYF
TRBD1	TRBV6-5	TRBJ1-4	few	TGTGCCAGCAGAATACAGGGGGCGCATGAAAAACTGTTTTTT	CASRIQGAHEKLFF
TRBD1	TRBV7-9	TRBJ2-7	.	TGTGCCAGCAGCGAAGGGACAGAAAACTACGAGCAGTACTTC	CASSEGTENYEQYF
.	TRBV5-1	TRBJ1-1	few	TGCGCCAGCAGCTCCGGGTCCATGAACACTGAAGCTTTCTTT	CASSSGSMNTEAFF
.	TRBV4-1	TRBJ2-2	.	TGCGCCAGCAGCCAAGTTAGGGGGACCACCGGGGAGCTGTTTTTT	CASSQVRGTTGELFF
TRBD1	TRBV7-6	TRBJ1-6	.	TGTGCCAGCAGCCCGGACAGGGGGGTAGGCAATTCACCCCTCCACTTT	CASSPDRGVGNSPLHF
TRBD2	TRBV5-6	TRBJ2-1	.	TGTGCCAGCAGCTTGGATACGGGGGGGCCCTACAATGAGCAGTTCTTC	CASSLDTGGPYNEQFF
TRBD1	TRBV23-1	TRBJ1-6	few	TGCGCCAGCAGTCAAGGTACTCGGACAGGGCTGCGTTCACCCCTCCACTTT	CASSQGTRTGLRSPLHF
.	TRBV9	TRBJ2-1	.	TGTGCCAGCAGCGTAGACTACCTTATGGAGTTCGGTGAGCAGTTCTTC	CASSVDYLMEFGEQFF
.	TRBV7-8	TRBJ2-5	.	TGTGCCAGCAGCCCCCGTGGGCCGGAGACCCAGTACTTC	CASSPRGPETQYF